Below are 20 T cell receptor beta chains sequenced from a single sample in a study of blood T cell repertoires in COVID-19. Profiling relied on immunoSEQ multiplex PCR, and the TCRdb table lists in-frame clones only, not all of them. The table shows roughly 190,000 clones, with more than 80% occurring only once. The sample was peripheral blood. All receptors come from a man aged 50-60 years with acute or convalescent COVID-19.

The rearrangement links TRBV6-5 to TRBJ1-5; a possible D gene is TRBD1 (5 bases). The CDR3 is 14 amino acids. Germline lookup yields CDR1 MNHEY and CDR2 SVGAGI. V was shortened by 4 bases and J by 3 bases, with 10 bases between the two germline ends. CDR3 loop: CASSFDRYNQPQHF. In DNA form, the CDR3 reads TGTGCCAGCAGTTTCGACAGATACAATCAGCCCCAGCATTTT.

V gene TRBV7-2 combines with J gene TRBJ2-2, with 8 bases fitting TRBD1. V dropped 8 bases and J dropped 1; count of bases not matched to a gene: 6. CDR3 length equals 15 residues. Germline CDR1 reads SGHTA; CDR2 reads FQGNSA. The DNA for the CDR3 is TGTGCCAGCGAGCTCGGGACAGGGAACACCGGGGAGCTGTTTTTT. It specifies CASELGTGNTGELFF.

V and J are TRBV5-1 and TRBJ2-3; 8 bases agree with TRBD1. CDR3 length: 14 residues. J lost 5 bases, V lost 0 bases, and 2 bases had no gene match. CDR1 and CDR2 (germline): SGHRS, YFSETQ. The CDR3 DNA sequence: TGCGCCAGCAGCTTGGGACAGGGGAAAGATACGCAGTATTTT. It codes for CASSLGQGKDTQYF.

This chain joins TRBV6-5 and TRBJ1-6; D remains unclear. The V gene's germline CDR1 is MNHEY and CDR2 SVGAGI. The V end was cut by 4 bases, the J end by 6 bases, with 13 bases between. The CDR3 has 15 residues. The CDR3 nucleotides are TGTGCCAGCAGTTCTCGGAGAATACTTAATTCACCCCTCCACTTT. Translating gives CASSSRRILNSPLHF.

The chain is built from TRBV4-3 and TRBJ2-5; 7 nucleotides line up with TRBD1. The CDR3 runs to 15 residues. V lost 2 bases, J lost 4 bases, and 7 bases stayed unmatched. Germline assignment: CDR1 LGHNA and CDR2 YSLEER. CDR3 region: CASSQNLAGGETQYF. The CDR3 DNA reads TGCGCCAGCAGCCAAAACTTGGCAGGGGGAGAGACCCAGTACTTC.

V is TRBV21-1 and J is TRBJ1-5; the table's D call, TRBD1, has no DNA check behind it. TRBV21-1 is tagged as a pseudogene. CDR3 length equals 16 residues. The CDR3 here is CASSKKGNRGGQPQHF. CDR3 DNA: TGTGCCAGCAGCAAAAAAGGGAACAGGGGCGGTCAGCCCCAGCATTTT.

The rearrangement joins TRBV7-8 to TRBJ1-2; 9 nucleotides align to TRBD1. J lost 1 base, V lost 2 bases, and 14 bases had no gene match. The germline V gene encodes CDR1 SGHVS and CDR2 FQNEAQ. The CDR3 runs 19 residues. CDR3 amino acids: CASSLRAPYMTGGNYGYTF. Here the CDR3 DNA reads TGTGCCAGCAGCTTACGAGCCCCCTATATGACAGGGGGTAACTATGGCTACACCTTC.

The chain employs TRBV30 and TRBJ1-2; a weak D match, TRBD1 (6 bases). The CDR3 covers 13 residues. Germline CDR1 and CDR2: GTSNPN and SVGIG (reference sequence). V gave up 5 bases and J gave up 0 bases, with 10 bases separating them. CDR3 DNA sequence: TGTGCCTGGGCGGACAGTTCTAACTATGGCTACACCTTC. Protein product: CAWADSSNYGYTF.

The V call is TRBV19, the J call TRBJ2-7; 8 bases map to TRBD2. There are 14 residues in the CDR3. Trimming took 8 bases from V and 2 from J; bases not matched to a gene: 8. CDR1 and CDR2 (germline): LNHDA, SQIVND (reference sequence). The CDR3: CASREGGPTYEQYF. CDR3 DNA: TGTGCCAGTCGGGAGGGGGGACCTACCTACGAGCAGTACTTC.

The chain has TRBV11-2 and TRBJ1-2; 10 bases line up with TRBD1. J lost 5 bases, V lost 1 base, and 4 bases had no gene match. This CDR3 spans 15 amino acids. The germline V gene encodes CDR1 SGHAT and CDR2 FQNNGV. The CDR3 sequence is CASSLALGQGYGYTF. The CDR3 DNA reads TGTGCCAGCAGCTTAGCCCTGGGACAGGGGTATGGCTACACCTTC.

The V gene is TRBV9, the J gene TRBJ2-7; TRBD2 matches 7 bases. The V segment lost 2 bases and the J segment 3 bases; nucleotides outside the gene matches: 8. The germline CDR1 and CDR2 sequences are SGDLS and YYNGEE. The CDR3 covers 15 residues. This CDR3 reads CASSVGEGPYYEQYF. CDR3 nucleotide sequence: TGTGCCAGCAGCGTGGGGGAGGGACCTTACTACGAGCAGTACTTC.

The chain carries TRBV2 and TRBJ1-4; 10 bases fit TRBD1. Germline V lookup: CDR1 SNHLY, CDR2 FYNNEI. This CDR3 is built from 16 residues. The trim removed 4 bases at V and 3 bases at J, leaving 5 bases unmatched. This CDR3 is CASSVDRGIANEKLFF. Written as DNA, the CDR3 is TGTGCCAGCAGTGTGGACAGGGGGATAGCTAATGAAAAACTGTTTTTT. The entire variable domain, with the rest obtained from reference TRBV2 and TRBJ1-4, is as follows: EPEVTQTPSHQVTQMGQEVILRCVPISNHLYFYWYRQILGQKVEFLVSFYNNEISEKSEIFDDQFSVERPDGSNFTLKIRSTKLEDSAMYFCASSVDRGIANEKLFFGSGTQLSVL.

The gene calls are TRBV12-3 or TRBV12-4 and TRBJ1-1, with D uncertain. This CDR3 has 13 residues. Trimming cost V 7 bases and J 4 bases, with 13 bases left between them. The CDR3 coding sequence is TGTGCCAGCACCCTCGGAGGAAGCACTGAAGCTTTCTTT. Translation gives CASTLGGSTEAFF.

A single count supports this clone. The J gene is TRBJ2-3, the V gene TRBV19; 10 bases are shared with TRBD1. Germline CDR1 is LNHDA and CDR2 is SQIVND (reference sequence). Trimming removed 8 bases from V and 2 bases from J; junction bases left unmatched: 7. CDR3 length: 15 residues. The CDR3 bases are TGTGCCAGTCAGAGGGGGACAGGGGACACAGATACGCAGTATTTT. Amino acids: CASQRGTGDTDTQYF.

The rearrangement uses TRBV18 and TRBJ1-2; no reliable D call. This CDR3 is built from 14 residues. The V gene lost 1 base and the J gene lost 3 bases, with 9 bases spanning the gap. CDR1 and CDR2 from the germline V gene are KGHSH and LQKENI. The CDR3 spells CASSPRGVDYGYTF. For the CDR3, the DNA is TGTGCCAGCTCACCACGCGGGGTAGACTATGGCTACACCTTC. The entire variable domain, with the rest obtained from reference TRBV18 and TRBJ1-2, is as follows: NAGVMQNPRHLVRRRGQEARLRCSPMKGHSHVYWYRQLPEEGLKFMVYLQKENIIDESGMPKERFSAEFPKEGPSILRIQQVVRGDSAAYFCASSPRGVDYGYTFGSGTRLTVV.

The gene calls are TRBV9 and TRBJ2-1; D possibly corresponds to TRBD2 (6 bases). The CDR3 has 15 residues. CDR1 and CDR2 (germline): SGDLS, YYNGEE. V lost 1 base to trimming and J lost 5 bases, with 13 bases between them. The CDR3: CASSVRRGTNNEQFF. As DNA, the CDR3 is TGTGCCAGCAGCGTACGACGGGGGACGAACAATGAGCAGTTCTTC.

V is TRBV15 and J is TRBJ2-3; D unclear. Germline CDR1 and CDR2: LNHNV and YYDKDF (reference sequence). V dropped 1 base and J dropped 1 base, with 9 bases sitting between them. The CDR3 consists of 15 residues. The CDR3 spells CATSRGGSRTDTQYF. The CDR3, as DNA: TGTGCCACCAGCAGAGGCGGATCTCGCACAGATACGCAGTATTTT.

This clone has more than one count but fewer than ten. The chain carries TRBV5-1 and TRBJ2-7; D remains ambiguous. The CDR3 spans 14 residues. Germline loops: CDR1 SGHRS, CDR2 YFSETQ. Trimming took 1 base from V and 6 from J, leaving 14 bases between them. The CDR3 here is CASSLYATASEQYF. CDR3 sequence (DNA): TGCGCCAGCAGCTTGTACGCGACTGCCTCCGAGCAGTACTTC.

The CDR3 bases are TGTGCCAGCAGCCAAGCCTTCGCAGATACGCAGTATTTT. This encodes CASSQAFADTQYF. The chain combines TRBV3-1 (or the pseudogene TRBV3-2) with TRBJ2-3; D gene uncertain. This CDR3 region has 13 residues. V was shortened by 1 base and J by 4 bases, with 6 bases between the two germline ends. Germline V gives CDR1 LGHDT, CDR2 YNNKEL (reference sequence).

The V gene is TRBV5-4, the J gene TRBJ1-2, with 7 bases aligning to TRBD1. The CDR3 totals 14 residues. Germline V gene lookup returns CDR1 SGHNT and CDR2 YYREEE (reference sequence). Trimming at V came to 0 bases and at J to 5 bases, leaving 4 bases not matched to a gene. The chain's CDR3 is CASSLVDREYGYTF. The CDR3 region has the DNA TGTGCCAGCAGCTTGGTTGACAGGGAGTATGGCTACACCTTC. Looking up the rest from reference TRBV5-4 and TRBJ1-2 gives the full variable domain: ETGVTQSPTHLIKTRGQQVTLRCSSQSGHNTVSWYQQALGQGPQFIFQYYREEENGRGNFPPRFSGLQFPNYSSELNVNALELDDSALYLCASSLVDREYGYTFGSGTRLTVV.